The clone carrying this TCR beta chain was counted ten times or more. What it recognizes is unknown. TCRdb redid the calling of the 5' RACE reads with MiXCR, one entry per CDR3 protein. The profile covers about 120,000 distinct CDR3 sequences, with approximately 12% appearing a single time and around 17% taken by the ten largest. The CDR3 length is 13 residues. The germline gives CDR1 SQVTM, CDR2 ANQGSEA. Between the trimmed V and J ends, which lost 3 bases and 3 bases, there was a span of 9 bases. Specified time point: blood at routine non-recurrence follow-up after resection. From tumor, nontumor lung or frozen PBMC, whole RNA was taken unsorted for sequencing. The data stem from a study of spatial heterogeneity in lung cancer. Whole-study context: Samples came from 72 TRACERx patients with untreated early-stage lung cancer. The study sequenced follow-up PBMC samples when they were available, at a median of roughly 24 months after resection.

Study observations and caveats: Follow-up blood showed ubiquitous expanded tumor TCRs less than blood at resection did.

Specimen: PBMCs, collected at follow-up. The chain uses TRBV29-1 and TRBJ1-5; TRBD1 is a possible D gene (5 bases). The clonotype comes from a male donor with early-stage non-small cell lung cancer. Here the CDR3 DNA reads TGCAGCGTTGAGGACACCTACAATCAGCCCCAGCATTTT. It codes for CSVEDTYNQPQHF.